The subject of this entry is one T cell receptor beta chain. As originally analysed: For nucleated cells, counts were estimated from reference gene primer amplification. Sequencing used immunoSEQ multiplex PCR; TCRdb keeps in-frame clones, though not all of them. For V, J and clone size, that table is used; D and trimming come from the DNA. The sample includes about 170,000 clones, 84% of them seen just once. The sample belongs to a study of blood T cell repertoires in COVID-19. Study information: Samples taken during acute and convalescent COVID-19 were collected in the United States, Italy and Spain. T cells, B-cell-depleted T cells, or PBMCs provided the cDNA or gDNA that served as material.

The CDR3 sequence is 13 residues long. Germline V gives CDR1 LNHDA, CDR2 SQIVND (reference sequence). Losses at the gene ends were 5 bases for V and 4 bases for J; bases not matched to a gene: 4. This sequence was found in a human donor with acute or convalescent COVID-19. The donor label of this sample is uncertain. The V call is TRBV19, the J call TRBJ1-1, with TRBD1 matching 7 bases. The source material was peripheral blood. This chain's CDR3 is CASSLTGVTEAFF. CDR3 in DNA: TGTGCCAGTAGTTTAACAGGGGTCACTGAAGCTTTCTTT.